Each of the 11 T cell receptor beta chains below was sequenced from the same sample in a study of blood T cell repertoires in COVID-19. Clones were read by immunoSEQ multiplex PCR, and TCRdb kept only the in-frame ones, dropping some. The repertoire holds some 110,000 clones, with approximately 90% as singletons. The sample was peripheral blood. These receptors were collected from a human donor in a cohort sampled during active COVID-19.

The rearrangement uses TRBV5-5 and TRBJ2-7; 9 nucleotides line up with TRBD2. Germline CDR1 SGHKS, CDR2 YYEKEE (reference sequence). This CDR3 region has 15 residues. V was clipped by 4 bases and J by 6 bases; unmatched bases: 11. The CDR3 nucleotides read TGTGCCAGCAGCGCGGCCGGGACTAGCCTCTTCGAGCAGTACTTC. Translating it yields CASSAAGTSLFEQYF.

The chain uses TRBV5-4 and TRBJ2-7; 11 bases map to TRBD1. Germline V CDR1 and CDR2: SGHNT, YYREEE (reference sequence). The CDR3 totals 15 residues. Losses at the gene ends were 4 bases for V and 3 bases for J; bases not matched to a gene: 6. The DNA of the CDR3 is TGTGCCAGCAGCCGTACCGGGACAGGGGGCTACGAGCAGTACTTC. Protein product: CASSRTGTGGYEQYF.

This sequence joins TRBV29-1 and TRBJ1-2; the match to TRBD1 covers 8 bases. The ends lost 6 bases at V and 4 bases at J; junction bases unmatched: 10. The CDR3 has 14 amino acids. Germline assignment: CDR1 SQVTM and CDR2 ANQGSEA. CDR3 DNA sequence: TGCAGCGTCCCGCAGGGGGCTTCTAGCTATGGCTACACCTTC. This gives the protein CSVPQGASSYGYTF. Looking up the rest from reference TRBV29-1 and TRBJ1-2 gives the full variable domain: SAVISQKPSRDICQRGTSLTIQCQVDSQVTMMFWYRQQPGQSLTLIATANQGSEATYESGFVIDKFPISRPNLTFSTLTVSNMSPEDSSIYLCSVPQGASSYGYTFGSGTRLTVV.

This clone is a singleton in its sample. The chain carries TRBV10-2 and TRBJ2-5, with TRBD2 matching 13 bases. Germline CDR1 is WSHSY and CDR2 is SAAADI. The CDR3 runs 15 residues. The V and J ends lost 3 bases and 8 bases, in that order; junction bases with no gene match: 6. The CDR3 region is CASSDRTSGRETQYF. Here the CDR3 DNA reads TGCGCCAGCAGTGATCGGACTAGCGGGAGAGAAACCCAGTACTTC.

This clone was counted a few times. The J gene is TRBJ1-1, the V gene TRBV29-1; 9 bases agree with TRBD1. This CDR3 comprises 11 residues. J was trimmed by 6 bases and V by 6 bases; bases with no gene match: 2. Germline CDR1 reads SQVTM; CDR2 reads ANQGSEA. CDR3 amino acids: CSVTGGPEAFF. The DNA of the CDR3 is TGCAGCGTAACAGGGGGCCCTGAAGCTTTCTTT.

V and J are TRBV5-1 and TRBJ2-1, with 7 bases fitting TRBD2. Per the germline V gene, CDR1 is SGHRS and CDR2 is YFSETQ. The CDR3 extends over 16 amino acids. V shed 0 bases, J shed 0 bases, and the junction held 3 bases outside the gene matches. Written as DNA, the CDR3 is TGCGCCAGCAGCTTGGCCACTAGCGCCTCCTACAATGAGCAGTTCTTC. Translation: CASSLATSASYNEQFF.

V and J are TRBV4-2 and TRBJ2-5; 9 bases map to TRBD2. The V and J ends lost 0 bases and 5 bases, in that order; junction bases with no gene match: 13. There are 18 residues in the CDR3. The germline CDR1 and CDR2 sequences are LGHNA and YNFKEQ. The DNA for the CDR3 is TGTGCCAGCAGCCAAGATCGGGGGGGTAGCGGGAGAGAGGAGACCCAGTACTTC. Amino acid sequence: CASSQDRGGSGREETQYF.

The chain couples TRBV3-1 (or the pseudogene TRBV3-2) to TRBJ1-2; D remains ambiguous. Germline V CDR1 and CDR2: LGHDT, YNNKEL (reference sequence). The CDR3 runs 14 residues. Trimming removed 1 base at V and 3 bases at J, with 9 bases between. The CDR3: CASSQGYSYYGYTF. As DNA, the CDR3 is TGTGCCAGCAGCCAAGGGTACAGCTACTATGGCTACACCTTC.

V and J are TRBV28 and TRBJ2-2, with TRBD2 matching over 8 bases. After removal of 3 bases from V and 9 bases from J, the junction contained 6 bases not matched to a gene. CDR1 is MDHEN and CDR2 is SYDVKM in the germline V gene. This CDR3 spans 14 amino acids. The CDR3 DNA reads as TGTGCCAGCAGTTTCGGGAGGGTCGACCGGGAGCTGTTTTTT. Encoded protein: CASSFGRVDRELFF.

This chain uses TRBV28 with TRBJ1-3; D is uncertain. The CDR3 is 14 amino acids. Trimming removed 7 bases at V and 2 bases at J, with 12 bases between. The germline CDR1 and CDR2 sequences are MDHEN and SYDVKM. CDR3 residues: CASTTGGAGNTIYF. The CDR3 DNA reads TGTGCCAGCACCACGGGAGGCGCTGGAAACACCATATATTTT. The variable domain in full, completed from reference TRBV28 and TRBJ1-3, reads DVKVTQSSRYLVKRTGEKVFLECVQDMDHENMFWYRQDPGLGLRLIYFSYDVKMKEKGDIPEGYSVSREKKERFSLILESASTNQTSMYLCASTTGGAGNTIYFGEGSWLTVV.

The V gene is TRBV7-2, the J gene TRBJ1-2, with D perhaps TRBD1 (5 bases). The CDR3 loop spans 13 amino acids. V was trimmed by 5 bases and J by 8 bases, leaving 15 bases between them. The germline V gene encodes CDR1 SGHTA and CDR2 FQGNSA. CDR3 bases: TGTGCCAGCAGCCCGGGGGTGGGCAGAGGCTACACCTTC. Protein sequence: CASSPGVGRGYTF.